This paragraph covers one T cell receptor beta chain sequence. The sample comes from a study of blood T cell repertoires in COVID-19. Germline lookup yields CDR1 SGDLS and CDR2 YYNGEE. The CDR3 covers 15 residues. Losses at the gene ends were 2 bases for V and 6 bases for J; bases not matched to a gene: 5. The data were produced by immunoSEQ multiplex PCR, yet TCRdb's version contains in-frame clones alone and is incomplete. The table lists about 190,000 clones, approximately 90% of them singletons, with 4% to 5% in the top ten. Input material: peripheral blood. The chain recombines TRBV9 with TRBJ2-2; TRBD2 matches 9 bases. This clonotype originated in a human donor in a cohort sampled during active COVID-19. In nucleotides, the CDR3 is TGTGCCAGCAGCGTTGGCGGGGGGGCCCCCGGGGAGCTGTTTTTT. Amino acid sequence: CASSVGGGAPGELFF.